This is a list of T cell receptor beta chains from one sample in a study of regulatory T cells in long-lasting Graves disease. TCRdb re-called the multiplex PCR reads through MiXCR, storing one row per CDR3 protein. The table has hundreds of thousands of distinct CDR3 sequences, about 22% seen once; the top ten hold about 7%. Sequenced material: peripheral blood mononuclear cells (PBMCs), taken when the disease was refractory, from a patient treated with antithyroid drugs. These receptors were taken from a female donor with Graves disease. CDR3s include the opening cysteine and the closing phenylalanine or tryptophan. A D gene is named only where the DNA matches it firmly. Size is omitted from some rows. Given values are once, few, many or a class for expanded clones.

D gene	V gene	J gene	clone size	CDR3 DNA	CDR3 protein
.	TRBV12-3/TRBV12-4	TRBJ1-2	many	TGTGCATCCGGGGCGAACTATGGCTACACCTTC	CASGANYGYTF
.	TRBV9	TRBJ2-6	.	TGTGCCAGCAGCGTCGGGGGATATGGGGCCAACGTCCTGACTTTC	CASSVGGYGANVLTF
.	TRBV7-6	TRBJ2-5	many	TGTGCCAGCAGCTTAGATGGGGCGCCACAAGAGACCCAGTACTTC	CASSLDGAPQETQYF
TRBD1	TRBV27	TRBJ1-5	many	TGTGCCAGTGCGGACAGGGCGGTCGTCGAAGGCAATCAGCCCCAGCATTTT	CASADRAVVEGNQPQHF
.	TRBV12-3/TRBV12-4	TRBJ2-6	many	TGTGCCAGCAGGCCCACCTCTGGGGCCAACGTCCTGACTTTC	CASRPTSGANVLTF
TRBD1	TRBV20-1	TRBJ2-4	many	TGCAGTGCTAGAGATACCGGGACAGGTGCCTTAAACATTCAGTACTTC	CSARDTGTGALNIQYF
TRBD1	TRBV7-2	TRBJ1-5	.	TGTGCCAGCAGCCTGACAGGGGTTCAGCCCCAGCATTTT	CASSLTGVQPQHF
TRBD1	TRBV19	TRBJ1-2	few	TGTGCCAGTACCCGGACAGGGCCGTATGGCTACACCTTC	CASTRTGPYGYTF
.	TRBV7-9	TRBJ1-5	few	TGTGCCAGCAGCTCCCGGGACATAAATCAGCCCCAGCATTTT	CASSSRDINQPQHF
.	TRBV6-1	TRBJ1-5	few	TGTGCCAGCAGTGAAGTCTATGGAGCCAGCAATCAGCCCCAGCATTTT	CASSEVYGASNQPQHF
.	TRBV11-2	TRBJ1-4	many	TGTGCCAGCAGCCTCGCCCCTACAACTAATGAAAAACTGTTTTTT	CASSLAPTTNEKLFF
.	TRBV6-2/TRBV6-3	TRBJ1-1	many	TGTGCCAGCAGTTACTCTGCAGGGGTAAATTCGGCTTTCTTT	CASSYSAGVNSAFF
TRBD1	TRBV28	TRBJ1-3	once	TGTGCCAGCAGTTCCGCCGGGGACAGGGGATTCTCTGGAAACACCATATATTTT	CASSSAGDRGFSGNTIYF
.	TRBV10-3	TRBJ1-2	few	TGTGCCACCCTGACGGGGGCGGAAGGCTACACCTTC	CATLTGAEGYTF
TRBD1	TRBV6-1	TRBJ1-3	few	TGTGCCAGCGGAAAGGGGGCTTCTGGAAACACCATATATTTT	CASGKGASGNTIYF
.	TRBV5-1	TRBJ1-5	.	TGCGCCAGCAGCCCCGGGACACCGAATCAGCCCCGGCATTTT	CASSPGTPNQPRHF
.	TRBV6-1	TRBJ2-7	many	TGTGCCAGCAGTACGCAGGGGACCACCTACGAGCAGTACTTC	CASSTQGTTYEQYF
.	TRBV2	TRBJ2-3	few	TGTGCCAGCAGCCGGTTTGATACGCAGTATTTT	CASSRFDTQYF
.	TRBV7-2	TRBJ1-1	many	TGTGCCAGCAGCTTAGCTTCCGCGAACACTGAAGCTTTCTTT	CASSLASANTEAFF
.	TRBV28	TRBJ1-5	many	TGTGCCAGCCCCACGGGCGATCAGCCCCAGCATTTT	CASPTGDQPQHF
TRBD2	TRBV28	TRBJ2-1	many	TGTGCCAGCAGTTCTGATGGGACTAGCGGGCCATTCCACTCCTACAATGAGCAGTTCTTC	CASSSDGTSGPFHSYNEQFF
TRBD2	TRBV6-1	TRBJ2-7	.	TGTGCCAGCAGTGAAGGACTAGCGGGGGGTTACGAGCAGTACTTC	CASSEGLAGGYEQYF
.	TRBV3-1	TRBJ1-4	many	TGTGCCAGCAGCCAAGATCCCATTGAAAAACTGTTTTTT	CASSQDPIEKLFF
TRBD1	TRBV20-1	TRBJ1-6	.	TGCAGTGCCTCCGACAGGGAGAATTCACCCCTCCACTTT	CSASDRENSPLHF
TRBD1	TRBV6-5	TRBJ1-1	many	TGTGCCAGCAGTTATGGACAGGGGAGCACTGAAGCTTTCTTT	CASSYGQGSTEAFF
.	TRBV15	TRBJ1-1	many	TGTGCCACCAGCAGAGATCTACCGGTTCCGGGCACTGAAGCTTTCTTT	CATSRDLPVPGTEAFF
.	TRBV9	TRBJ1-1	many	TGTGCCAGCAGCGTAGACCCAGCGAACACTGAAGCTTTCTTT	CASSVDPANTEAFF
.	TRBV25-1	TRBJ1-6	few	TGTGCCAGCAGTGAATCAGGCGCCTACCAGGGTAATTCACCCCTCCACTTT	CASSESGAYQGNSPLHF
.	TRBV27	TRBJ2-7	many	TGTGCCAGCAGTTCCGGGGCTTTCGTACACGAGCAGTACTTC	CASSSGAFVHEQYF
.	TRBV19	TRBJ1-2	.	TGTGCCAGTAGTATAGATCTAGAGACAGGCTGGGGACGAGGCTACACCTTC	CASSIDLETGWGRGYTF
TRBD1	TRBV5-1	TRBJ2-5	few	TGCGCCAGCAGCACCCAGGGGACAGTCCAAGAGACCCAGTACTTC	CASSTQGTVQETQYF
TRBD1	TRBV28	TRBJ2-7	many	TGTGCCAGCCGACCGGGACAGGGGGCTCTTAGCGAGCAGTACTTC	CASRPGQGALSEQYF
.	TRBV20-1	TRBJ1-2	many	TGCAGTGCTACAAACCCTCGGGACGGACCTAATGGCTACACCTTC	CSATNPRDGPNGYTF
.	TRBV5-5	TRBJ2-5	few	TGTGCCAGCAGCCGGATAACAGGGCCTCGGGAGACCCAGTACTTC	CASSRITGPRETQYF
.	TRBV3-1	TRBJ1-1	many	TGTGCCAGCAGCCAGGGCCGGAACACTGAAGCTTTCTTT	CASSQGRNTEAFF
.	TRBV12-3/TRBV12-4	TRBJ1-1	few	TGTGCCAGCAGTTTAGTGAAAGCTTTCTTT	CASSLVKAFF
TRBD1	TRBV27	TRBJ1-1	few	TGTGCCAGCAGGGTCCAGACAGGGATCACTGAAGCTTTCTTT	CASRVQTGITEAFF
.	TRBV6-5	TRBJ1-6	once	TGTGCCAGCAGCACCGGTCATCGAAGGGGCTCCTATAATTCACCCCTCCACTTT	CASSTGHRRGSYNSPLHF
TRBD1	TRBV9	TRBJ1-6	.	TGTGCCAGCAGCCCAGGGGGTGAGGATTCACCCCTCCACTTT	CASSPGGEDSPLHF
.	TRBV19	TRBJ1-5	many	TGTGCCAGTTTATCAACGACAGGAAGACGCAATCAGCCCCAGCATTTT	CASLSTTGRRNQPQHF
TRBD1	TRBV6-2/TRBV6-3	TRBJ1-1	once	TGTGCCAGCAGTTACTCGTGGGGACAGAGGAACACTGAAGCTTTCTTT	CASSYSWGQRNTEAFF
.	TRBV5-5	TRBJ2-7	.	TGTGCCAGCAGCTTGTGGGCAGGGAGTGGGTACGAGCAGTACTTC	CASSLWAGSGYEQYF
.	TRBV29-1	TRBJ1-2	once	TGCAACGTTGAAAGAAGGGGGGAACCCGGGAACTATGGCTACACCTTC	CNVERRGEPGNYGYTF
.	TRBV9	TRBJ2-2	few	TGTGCCAGCAGCGTTACTGATGCCGGGGAGCTGTTTTTT	CASSVTDAGELFF
TRBD2	TRBV27	TRBJ2-5	.	TGTGCCAGCAAGGGACTAGCGGGAGTTGAGACCCAGTACTTC	CASKGLAGVETQYF
.	TRBV13	TRBJ1-6	.	TGTGCCAGCAGCGCCAGGGTATCTAGTTCACCCCTCCACTTT	CASSARVSSSPLHF
TRBD2	TRBV20-1	TRBJ2-5	few	TGCAGTGCCCCCGAGGGCGGGGGGCAAGAGACCCAGTACTTC	CSAPEGGGQETQYF
.	TRBV28	TRBJ2-7	many	TGTGCCAGCACCGGGGTGTCCTACGAGCAGTACTTC	CASTGVSYEQYF
.	TRBV28	TRBJ2-5	many	TGTGCCAGCAGTTCGCCCCGCGGGCCCGAGGGGGAGACCCAGTACTTC	CASSSPRGPEGETQYF
.	TRBV11-2	TRBJ1-3	many	TGTGCCAGCAGCTTTCAGCGAAACACCATATATTTT	CASSFQRNTIYF
.	TRBV6-1	TRBJ1-2	many	TGTGCCAGCAGTGAAGCTGGGACGTTCGGGCTTGACTATGGCTACACCTTC	CASSEAGTFGLDYGYTF